These 3 T cell receptor beta chains were all obtained from the same sample, sequenced in a study of CXCR4 blockade with PD-1 therapy in pancreatic cancer. This table comes from immunoSEQ multiplex PCR, and its TCRdb copy is limited to in-frame clones, with some not included. The table has approximately 2,600 clones, roughly two fifths seen once. Sequencing used tumor tissue. Receptor source: a human donor with pancreatic ductal adenocarcinoma.

The J gene is TRBJ1-1, the V gene TRBV19; D is unclear. This CDR3 has 13 amino acids. Germline V gene sequence: CDR1 LNHDA, CDR2 SQIVND (reference sequence). V dropped 0 bases and J dropped 8 bases, with 10 bases sitting between them. CDR3 nucleotides: TGTGCCAGTAGTATAGAAGAGCGAGGGGAAGCTTTCTTT. This sequence encodes CASSIEERGEAFF.

By share, this clone ranks as medium-sized. The chain combines TRBV6-8 with TRBJ2-1; D may be TRBD1 (6 bases). Germline CDR1 and CDR2: MNHGY and SAAAGT. Trimming removed 3 bases from V and 10 bases from J, with 19 bases in between. The CDR3 length is 15 residues. The CDR3 DNA reads TGTGCCAGCAGTTATATGCAGGGGTGGGAGCGCGAGCAGTTCTTC. It codes for CASSYMQGWEREQFF.

The V gene is TRBV4-1, the J gene TRBJ2-7, with D perhaps matching TRBD1 or TRBD2 (5 bases each). Trimming removed 2 bases at V and 5 bases at J, with 25 bases between. Per germline, CDR1 MGHRA and CDR2 YSYEKL. The CDR3 spans 18 residues. The CDR3 DNA sequence: TGCGCCAGCAGCCAATATTTCCCGGGACGCCCCCGGGGCGACGAGCAGTACTTC. Residues: CASSQYFPGRPRGDEQYF.